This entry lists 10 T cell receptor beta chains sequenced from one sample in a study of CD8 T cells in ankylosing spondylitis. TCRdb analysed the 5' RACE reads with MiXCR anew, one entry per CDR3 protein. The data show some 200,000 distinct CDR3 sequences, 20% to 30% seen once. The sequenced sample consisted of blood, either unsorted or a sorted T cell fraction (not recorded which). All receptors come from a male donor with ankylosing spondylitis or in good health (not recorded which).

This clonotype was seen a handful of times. The CDR3 bases are TGCAGTGCTAGAGACCAGCGGGCTAAATCCGAGCAGTACTTC. It is translated as CSARDQRAKSEQYF. V usage is TRBV20-1 and J usage is TRBJ2-7; D may be TRBD2 (6 bases). V lost 0 bases and J lost 6, with 15 bases in between. The CDR3 is 14 amino acids. CDR1 is DFQATT, CDR2 SNEGSKA, per germline (reference sequence).

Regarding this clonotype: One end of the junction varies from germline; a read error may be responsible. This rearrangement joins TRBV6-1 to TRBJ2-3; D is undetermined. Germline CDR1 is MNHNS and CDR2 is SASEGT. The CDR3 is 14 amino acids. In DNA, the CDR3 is TGTGCCAGCAGGGAAGGACGGAGCACAGATACGCAGTATTTT. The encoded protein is CASREGRSTDTQYF.

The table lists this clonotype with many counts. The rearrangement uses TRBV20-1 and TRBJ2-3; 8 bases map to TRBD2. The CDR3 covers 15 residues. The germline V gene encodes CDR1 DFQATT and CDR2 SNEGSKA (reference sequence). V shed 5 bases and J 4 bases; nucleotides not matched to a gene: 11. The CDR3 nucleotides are TGCAGTGCTGGGGCGGGAGCGGGAGACGCAGATACGCAGTATTTT. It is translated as CSAGAGAGDADTQYF.

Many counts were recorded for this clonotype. In DNA, the CDR3 is TGCGCCAGCAGCTTGAGTAGCGGGAGGGCACAAGAGACCCAGTACTTC. It encodes CASSLSSGRAQETQYF. The chain is built from TRBV5-1 and TRBJ2-5; 11 nucleotides line up with TRBD2. V trimming: 1 base; J trimming: 2 bases; junction bases outside the gene matches: 4. Per the germline V gene, CDR1 is SGHRS and CDR2 is YFSETQ. CDR3 length: 16 residues.

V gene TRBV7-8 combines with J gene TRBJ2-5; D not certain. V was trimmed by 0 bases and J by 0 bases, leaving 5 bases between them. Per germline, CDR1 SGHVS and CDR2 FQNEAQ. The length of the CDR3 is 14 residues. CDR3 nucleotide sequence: TGTGCCAGCAGCTTAGCCGGGCACCAAGAGACCCAGTACTTC. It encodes CASSLAGHQETQYF.

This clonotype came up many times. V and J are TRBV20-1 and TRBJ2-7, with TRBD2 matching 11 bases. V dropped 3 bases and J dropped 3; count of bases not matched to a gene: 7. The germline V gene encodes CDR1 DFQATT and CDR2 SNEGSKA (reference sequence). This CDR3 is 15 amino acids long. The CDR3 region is CSASPGTSGLYEQYF. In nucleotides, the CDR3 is TGCAGTGCTAGCCCCGGGACTAGCGGCCTCTACGAGCAGTACTTC.

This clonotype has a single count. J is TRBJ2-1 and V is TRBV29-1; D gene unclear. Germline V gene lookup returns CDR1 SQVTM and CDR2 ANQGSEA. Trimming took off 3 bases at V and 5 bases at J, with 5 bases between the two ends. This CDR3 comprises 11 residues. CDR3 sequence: CSVDDNNEQFF. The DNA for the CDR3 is TGCAGCGTTGATGACAACAATGAGCAGTTCTTC.

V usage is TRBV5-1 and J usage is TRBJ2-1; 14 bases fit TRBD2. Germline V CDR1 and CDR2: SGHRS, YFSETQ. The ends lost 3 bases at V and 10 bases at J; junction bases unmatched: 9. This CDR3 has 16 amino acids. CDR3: CASSSAGLAGVLEQFF. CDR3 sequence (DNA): TGCGCCAGCAGCTCGGCGGGACTAGCGGGAGTTTTGGAGCAGTTCTTC.

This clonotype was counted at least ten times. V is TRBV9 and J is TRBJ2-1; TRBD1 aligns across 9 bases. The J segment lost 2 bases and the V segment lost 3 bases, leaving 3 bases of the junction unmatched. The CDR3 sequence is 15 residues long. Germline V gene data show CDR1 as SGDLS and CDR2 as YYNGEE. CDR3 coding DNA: TGTGCCAGCAGCGCGGGACAGGGAACCTACAATGAGCAGTTCTTC. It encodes CASSAGQGTYNEQFF.

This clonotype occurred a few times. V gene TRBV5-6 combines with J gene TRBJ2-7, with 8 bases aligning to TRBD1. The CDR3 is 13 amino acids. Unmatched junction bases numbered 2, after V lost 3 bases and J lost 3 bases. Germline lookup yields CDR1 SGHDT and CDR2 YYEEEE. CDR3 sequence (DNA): TGTGCCAGCAGCTCTACAGGGGGCTACGAGCAGTACTTC. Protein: CASSSTGGYEQYF.